Sequencing of this TCR beta chain was carried out in a study of T cells after yellow fever vaccination. Study-wide findings and caveats: Sorted repertoires could include abundant contaminating clonotypes from bulk cells. The secondary response peaked faster, at day 5 versus 15, but was weaker. Booster samples showed a return of most primary-vaccination clones (under 98% CD4, 88% CD8).

The study made its TCR cDNA through 5'RACE template switching. That step introduced a universal primer site along with UMIs. TCRdb reprocessed the 5' RACE reads with MiXCR, giving one entry per CDR3 protein. The sample contains over 150,000 distinct CDR3 sequences, 6.2% of which appear only once. This clonotype has at least ten counts. What it binds is unknown. The starting material was CD4+ T cells sorted from PBMCs, obtained on the day of the first yellow fever vaccination. This TCR was recovered from a young man who received the YFV17D yellow fever vaccine.

The CDR3 bases are TGTGCCAGCAGCCAACTGGATGAGCAGTTCTTC. It translates to CASSQLDEQFF. V gene TRBV3-1 combines with J gene TRBJ2-1, with D unresolved. The CDR3 sequence is 11 residues long. The V end lost 2 bases, the J end lost 8 bases, and 4 bases lay between the germline ends. Germline V CDR1 and CDR2: LGHDT, YNNKEL (reference sequence).